The rows below give T cell receptor beta chains drawn from one sample of a study of T cell repertoires in cytomegalovirus infection. TCRdb analysed the reads with MiXCR anew, one entry per CDR3 protein. The sample has 830,000 or so distinct CDR3 sequences, less than 35% seen once. Which antigens these TCRs recognize remains unknown. The material sequenced was cultured CD8+ T cells from PBMCs, taken from culture after CMV antigen stimulation. The receptors here all came from a human donor in good health (CMV status not recorded). Some clones in this sample may be carry-over from other donors' samples. Each CDR3 is given with its conserved first and last residue. The D gene is left open where the match is weak. Clone size appears in some rows only: once, few, many, or a class for an expanded clone.

d_call j_call v_call clone_size cdr3_nt cdr3_aa
- TRBJ1-4 TRBV7-2 many TGTGCCAGCAGCTCGGGGGGTGGGAATGAAAAACTGTTTTTT CASSSGGGNEKLFF
TRBD1 TRBJ2-1 TRBV7-9 - TGTGCCAGCAGCTCACCGGGACAGGGGGAATACAATGAGCAGTTCTTC CASSSPGQGEYNEQFF
- TRBJ1-2 TRBV2 - TGTGCCACCCTACCTCCAGGCGGGCCTGACTTAGTCTATGGCTACACCTTC CATLPPGGPDLVYGYTF
TRBD2 TRBJ2-5 TRBV7-9 - TGTGCCAGCAGCTTAGTTCCAGCGGGGAGTCAAGAGACCCAGTACTTC CASSLVPAGSQETQYF
- TRBJ1-1 TRBV29-1 once TGCAGCGTTGCGGAGGGTTCGAACACTGAAGCTTTCTTT CSVAEGSNTEAFF
- TRBJ2-5 TRBV7-6 once TGTGCCAGCAGCTTAACGTTTAAAGAGACCCAGTACTTC CASSLTFKETQYF
TRBD1 TRBJ1-3 TRBV4-1 - TGCGCCAGCAGCCAAGATCGATATGACAGGGGGCTTAGAAACACCATATATTTT CASSQDRYDRGLRNTIYF
- TRBJ2-3 TRBV12-3/TRBV12-4 few TGTGCCAGCATCCTCTTCCCCGGGGATACGCAGTATTTT CASILFPGDTQYF
TRBD2 TRBJ2-1 TRBV15 - TGTGCCACCAGCAGAGCAGAGACTAGCGGGGGTCTAGGAGGGCAGTTCTTC CATSRAETSGGLGGQFF
- TRBJ1-5 TRBV4-1 few TGCGCCAGCAGCCAAGACGACGGAAGCAATCAGCCCCAGCATTTT CASSQDDGSNQPQHF
TRBD2 TRBJ2-1 TRBV7-6 many TGTGCCAGCAGCTTGGCCCGACCCCTAGCGGGGGGACCCTACAATGAGCAGTTCTTC CASSLARPLAGGPYNEQFF
TRBD1 TRBJ1-1 TRBV12-5 - TGTGCTAGTGGATTGAGCCCCGGGACAGGCAGCACTGAAGCTTTCTTT CASGLSPGTGSTEAFF
- TRBJ1-5 TRBV13 - TGTGCCAGCAGCTTAGAATCGGGACCCCAGCATTTT CASSLESGPQHF
- TRBJ2-7 TRBV10-2 - TGCGCCAGCAGTGAGTCGAGTAGGGGGTGGAGTAGGAGCTCCTACGAGCAGTACTTC CASSESSRGWSRSSYEQYF
- TRBJ2-3 TRBV11-2 many TGTGCCAGCGTTGGGGGGCCTGACACAGATACGCAGTATTTT CASVGGPDTDTQYF
- TRBJ2-5 TRBV6-6 many TGTGCCAGCATCCTGAGAACAGGGATGTACCAAGAGACCCAGTACTTC CASILRTGMYQETQYF
- TRBJ2-7 TRBV27 few TGTGCCAGCAGCGGGGGTACTACCTACGAGCAGTACTTC CASSGGTTYEQYF
- TRBJ1-1 TRBV7-3 few TGTGCCAGCAGCGCCCGCAAGGGTGGGGGCACTGAAGCTTTCTTT CASSARKGGGTEAFF
TRBD1 TRBJ2-3 TRBV7-6 many TGTGCCAGCAGCGAAAAGGGACACGGGACAGGGGGGAAAATGGGTACGCAGTATTTT CASSEKGHGTGGKMGTQYF
- TRBJ2-2 TRBV27 many TGTGCCAGCAGTCTCGGGACAACCGGGGAGCTGTTTTTT CASSLGTTGELFF
- TRBJ2-5 TRBV10-3 few TGTGCCATCACTCAGGACGGGCAAGAGACCCAGTACTTC CAITQDGQETQYF
TRBD2 TRBJ2-3 TRBV6-5 - TGTGCCAGCAGTTACCTAGCGGGGGCCAACACAGATACGCAGTATTTT CASSYLAGANTDTQYF
TRBD1 TRBJ1-1 TRBV20-1 many TGCAGTGCTAGATGGAGGGGGCCTAACACTGAAGCTTTCTTT CSARWRGPNTEAFF
TRBD1 TRBJ2-5 TRBV24-1 - TGTGCCACCAGTAGGAGAGGGGGCTACCAAGAGACCCAGTACTTC CATSRRGGYQETQYF
- TRBJ1-1 TRBV7-2 - TGTGCCCGCAGCTCCCGGGGGCGCGTACCCATGAACACTGAAGCTTTCTTT CARSSRGRVPMNTEAFF
- TRBJ1-2 TRBV15 - TGTGCCACCAGTCTCACAGCAAACTATGGCTACACCTTC CATSLTANYGYTF
- TRBJ2-3 TRBV7-9 - TGTGCCAGCAGCTCCGAGCGGGATACGCAGTATTTT CASSSERDTQYF
TRBD2 TRBJ2-5 TRBV7-8 many TGTGCCAGCAGCTGGCCGACTAGCGGGGGAGGGCAAGAGACCCAGTACTTC CASSWPTSGGGQETQYF
- TRBJ1-5 TRBV12-3/TRBV12-4 - TGTGCCAGGAGTTTGAATAGCAATCAGCCCCAGCATTTT CARSLNSNQPQHF
- TRBJ1-4 TRBV4-2 - TGTGCCACGGGGGACATCGGGACCGAAAAACTGTTTTTT CATGDIGTEKLFF
- TRBJ1-2 TRBV7-9 few TGTGCCAGCAGCCGCTTCGCGTCGCTGGATTATGGCTACACCTTC CASSRFASLDYGYTF
- TRBJ2-1 TRBV9 few TGTGCCAGCAGCGTTTTAGACTCCTACAATGAGCAGTTCTTC CASSVLDSYNEQFF
TRBD1 TRBJ2-6 TRBV6-6 - TGTGCCAGCAGTTACCGACAGGGATATTATATCTCTGGGGCCAACGTCCTGACTTTC CASSYRQGYYISGANVLTF
- TRBJ2-1 TRBV5-6 - TGTGCCAGCAGCTCGGACCCTCTCAATGAGCAGTTCTTC CASSSDPLNEQFF
TRBD2 TRBJ2-1 TRBV7-9 few TGTGCCAGCAGCTTAGAAGGAGGATTCGCGGGGGGCCCCCGGGGGATCTTC CASSLEGGFAGGPRGIF
- TRBJ2-3 TRBV7-2 many TGTGCCAGCAGCTTGACTGTCCCCACGCAGTATTTT CASSLTVPTQYF
- TRBJ2-3 TRBV11-2 few TGTGCCAGCGCGGACGGGCGTCCCTTTCTCACAGATACGCAGTATTTT CASADGRPFLTDTQYF
TRBD1 TRBJ2-4 TRBV5-6 - TGTGCCAGCAGCCTCGGGACAGTAGCCAAAAACATTCAGTACTTC CASSLGTVAKNIQYF
- TRBJ1-2 TRBV6-2/TRBV6-3 few TGTGCCAGCAGTTCCCGGGACCTGATGCAGGGTGGCTACACCTTC CASSSRDLMQGGYTF
- TRBJ1-1 TRBV10-3 once TGTGCCATCGGCCACCATCAGGGGCCCGAGTTCCCTGAAGCTTTCTTT CAIGHHQGPEFPEAFF
TRBD2 TRBJ2-1 TRBV13 - TGTGCCAGCAGCCTCGGAGGGAGCGGGGGGTTCATTGAGCAGTTCTTC CASSLGGSGGFIEQFF
TRBD1 TRBJ2-7 TRBV5-5 few TGTGCCAGCAGTCAGGGGGCCCCTCGAGAGCAGTACTTC CASSQGAPREQYF
- TRBJ1-5 TRBV7-9 few TGTGCCAGCAGCTTAGGAGGGACCGGGAGCAATCAGCCCCAGCATTTT CASSLGGTGSNQPQHF
- TRBJ1-1 TRBV6-2/TRBV6-3 - TGTGCCAGCAGGTACCCGGGTATTGGCAGGGAAGGGATCACTGAAGCTTTCTTT CASRYPGIGREGITEAFF
TRBD1 TRBJ1-1 TRBV5-5 many TGTGCCAGCAGCTCCCAGGGGGCGCGGATTAACACTGAAGCTTTCTTT CASSSQGARINTEAFF
- TRBJ2-1 TRBV4-1 - TGCGCCAGCACCCGAAGGGCTGGGGACGACTACAATGAGCAGTTCTTC CASTRRAGDDYNEQFF
- TRBJ2-1 TRBV7-3 - TGTGCCAGCAGCTTATACTCGGACAATGAGCAGTTCTTC CASSLYSDNEQFF
TRBD1 TRBJ2-1 TRBV7-2 few TGTGCCAGCAGCTTTCTCCCGGGACAGGGCAATGAGCAGTTCTTC CASSFLPGQGNEQFF
- TRBJ1-1 TRBV7-9 - TGTGCCAGCAGCCAAACAGTGGACGGGGGTGAAGCTTTCTTT CASSQTVDGGEAFF
- TRBJ2-3 TRBV5-4 - TGTGCCAGCACTATATTGGGGGAGAGCACAGATACGCAGTATTTT CASTILGESTDTQYF
- TRBJ1-5 TRBV2 - TGTGCCAGCAGTGGTACAGGGCCGATTTATAGCAATCAGCCCCAGCATTTT CASSGTGPIYSNQPQHF
- TRBJ1-5 TRBV11-2 - TGTGCCAGCAGCTTGGGACATCTTAGCAATCAGCCCCAGCATTTT CASSLGHLSNQPQHF
TRBD1 TRBJ2-3 TRBV29-1 - TGCAGCGTTGAAGGGGGGACAGACACAGATACGCAGTATTTT CSVEGGTDTDTQYF